A single sample gave rise to the 10 T cell receptor beta chains below, sequenced in a study of OX40 agonist ivuxolimab in advanced cancers. Libraries were prepared by immunoSEQ multiplex PCR; TCRdb keeps only in-frame clonotypes and omits some of them. The sample has about 79,000 clones; roughly 80% are singletons. The sequences come from CD4+ or CD8+ T cells sorted from blood, collected in a trial of the OX40 agonist ivuxolimab. The origin of the receptors is an adult with an advanced solid tumor such as melanoma, head and neck, liver or kidney cancer.

This chain uses TRBV2 with TRBJ2-7, with D hard to call. The germline CDR1 and CDR2 sequences are SNHLY and FYNNEI. Trimming pared 1 base from V and 2 bases from J, leaving 9 bases between. This CDR3 comprises 14 residues. The CDR3 nucleotides are TGTGCCAGCAGTGAAGGGACCGAGGCCTACGAGCAGTACTTC. It encodes CASSEGTEAYEQYF.

The chain couples TRBV19 to TRBJ2-5; D uncertain. The germline gives CDR1 LNHDA, CDR2 SQIVND (reference sequence). There are 13 residues in the CDR3. Trimming shortened V by 5 bases and J by 2 bases, and 9 bases separated the two germline ends. The CDR3 DNA sequence: TGTGCCAGTAGTCTTCACGGACAAGAGACCCAGTACTTC. Translation gives CASSLHGQETQYF.

The rearrangement uses TRBV5-6 and TRBJ2-3, with no clear D. Trimming shortened V by 3 bases and J by 1 base, and 6 bases separated the two germline ends. CDR1 and CDR2 (germline): SGHDT, YYEEEE. The CDR3 spans 13 residues. The CDR3 loop is CASSWAGTDTQYF. The CDR3 nucleotides are TGTGCCAGCAGCTGGGCTGGCACAGATACGCAGTATTTT.

The chain joins TRBV7-6 to TRBJ1-1; maybe TRBD1 (5 bases). The germline CDR1 and CDR2 sequences are SGHVS and FNYEAQ. Trimming cost V 4 bases and J 3 bases, with 9 bases left between them. This CDR3 has 13 amino acids. CDR3 nucleotide sequence: TGTGCCAGCAGCTCCTCCAGGGACACTGAAGCTTTCTTT. It yields the protein CASSSSRDTEAFF.

The chain is built from TRBV7-3 and TRBJ2-7, with D perhaps matching TRBD1 (6 bases). Germline CDR1 and CDR2: SGHTA and FQGTGA. This CDR3 has 13 residues. Trimming stripped 3 bases from V and 2 bases from J, with 8 bases between. Here the CDR3 reads CASSLDRTYEQYF. The CDR3 DNA follows: TGTGCCAGCAGCTTGGACAGAACCTACGAGCAGTACTTC.

This clone was detected only once. The chain carries TRBV5-1 and TRBJ2-7; possibly TRBD2 for D (6 bases). V was trimmed by 4 bases and J by 4 bases, leaving 15 bases between them. CDR3 length: 14 residues. Per germline, CDR1 SGHRS and CDR2 YFSETQ. Written as DNA, the CDR3 is TGCGCCAGCAGCCACTTCGGGAGAGATTACGAGCAGTACTTC. Translation: CASSHFGRDYEQYF.

The V call is TRBV11-2, the J call TRBJ2-2; D possibly corresponds to TRBD1 (5 bases). V lost 2 bases, J lost 5 bases, and 12 bases lay in between. Germline assignment: CDR1 SGHAT and CDR2 FQNNGV. The CDR3 is made up of 15 amino acids. CDR3 sequence (DNA): TGTGCCAGCAGCTTATTCTCCAGGGCGACCGGGGAGCTGTTTTTT. Protein: CASSLFSRATGELFF.

The sample holds one count of this clone. V gene TRBV11-3 combines with J gene TRBJ1-3, with TRBD1 identical over 11 bases. The junction had 4 bases not matched to a gene; V was cut back by 3 bases and J by 3 bases. The CDR3 sequence is 16 residues long. In germline, CDR1 is SGHNT, CDR2 YENEEA. The CDR3 here is CASSFGQGAFGNTIYF. In nucleotides, the CDR3 is TGTGCCAGCAGCTTTGGACAGGGGGCTTTTGGAAACACCATATATTTT.

The CDR3 DNA sequence: TGTGCCAGCAGCGCCTCTAGGACAGATACGCAGTATTTT. Its translation is CASSASRTDTQYF. This rearrangement joins TRBV9 to TRBJ2-3; D unresolved. The CDR3 consists of 13 residues. In germline, CDR1 is SGDLS, CDR2 YYNGEE. Trimming took 3 bases from V and 3 from J, leaving 8 bases between them.

The CDR3 bases are TGTGCCAGCAGCCCCACGTTGGGACAGGGGTTCGATGAGCAGTTCTTC. Protein sequence: CASSPTLGQGFDEQFF. The chain links TRBV5-4 to TRBJ2-1; 10 positions match TRBD1. Germline V gene data show CDR1 as SGHNT and CDR2 as YYREEE (reference sequence). Unmatched junction bases numbered 12, after V lost 4 bases and J lost 8 bases. There are 16 residues in the CDR3.